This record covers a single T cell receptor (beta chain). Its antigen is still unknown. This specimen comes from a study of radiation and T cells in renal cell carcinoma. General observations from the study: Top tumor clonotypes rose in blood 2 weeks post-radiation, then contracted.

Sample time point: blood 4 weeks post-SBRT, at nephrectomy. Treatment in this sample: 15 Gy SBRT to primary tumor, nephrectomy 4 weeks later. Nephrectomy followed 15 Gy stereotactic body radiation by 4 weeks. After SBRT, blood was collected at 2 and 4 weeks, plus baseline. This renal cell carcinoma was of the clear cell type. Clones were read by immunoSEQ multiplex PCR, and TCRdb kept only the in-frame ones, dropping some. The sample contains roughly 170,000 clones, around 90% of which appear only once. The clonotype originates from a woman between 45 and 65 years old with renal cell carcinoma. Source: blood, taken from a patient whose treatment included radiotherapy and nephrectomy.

The CDR3 here is CASSLSETFF. CDR3 coding DNA: TGTGCCAGCAGCCTTAGTGAGACGTTCTTT. The chain carries TRBV6-6 and TRBJ1-1; no definite D call. CDR3 length: 10 amino acids. CDR1 and CDR2 from the germline V gene are MNHNY and SVGAGI (reference sequence). Trimming pared 6 bases from V and 14 bases from J, leaving 13 bases between.